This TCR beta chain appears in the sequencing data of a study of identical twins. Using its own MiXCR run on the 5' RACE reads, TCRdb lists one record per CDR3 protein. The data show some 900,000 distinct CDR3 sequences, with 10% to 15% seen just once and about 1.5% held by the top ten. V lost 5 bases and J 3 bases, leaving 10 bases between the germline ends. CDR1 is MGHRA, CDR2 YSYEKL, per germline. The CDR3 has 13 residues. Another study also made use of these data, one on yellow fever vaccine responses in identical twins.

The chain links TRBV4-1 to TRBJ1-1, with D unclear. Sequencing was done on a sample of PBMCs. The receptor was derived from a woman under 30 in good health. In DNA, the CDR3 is TGCGCCAGCAGCTCGCAGGTATACACTGAAGCTTTCTTT. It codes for CASSSQVYTEAFF.